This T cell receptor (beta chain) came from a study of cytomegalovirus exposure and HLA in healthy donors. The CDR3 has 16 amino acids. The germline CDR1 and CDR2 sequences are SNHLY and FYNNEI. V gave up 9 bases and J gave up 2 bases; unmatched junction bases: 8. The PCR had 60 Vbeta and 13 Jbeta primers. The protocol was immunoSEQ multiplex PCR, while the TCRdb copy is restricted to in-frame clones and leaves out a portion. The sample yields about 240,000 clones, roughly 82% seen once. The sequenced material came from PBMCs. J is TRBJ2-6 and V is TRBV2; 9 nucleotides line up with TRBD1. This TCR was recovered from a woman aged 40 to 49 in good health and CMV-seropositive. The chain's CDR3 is CARRQGEGAGANVLTF. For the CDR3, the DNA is TGTGCCAGGAGACAGGGGGAAGGGGCTGGGGCCAACGTCCTGACTTTC.